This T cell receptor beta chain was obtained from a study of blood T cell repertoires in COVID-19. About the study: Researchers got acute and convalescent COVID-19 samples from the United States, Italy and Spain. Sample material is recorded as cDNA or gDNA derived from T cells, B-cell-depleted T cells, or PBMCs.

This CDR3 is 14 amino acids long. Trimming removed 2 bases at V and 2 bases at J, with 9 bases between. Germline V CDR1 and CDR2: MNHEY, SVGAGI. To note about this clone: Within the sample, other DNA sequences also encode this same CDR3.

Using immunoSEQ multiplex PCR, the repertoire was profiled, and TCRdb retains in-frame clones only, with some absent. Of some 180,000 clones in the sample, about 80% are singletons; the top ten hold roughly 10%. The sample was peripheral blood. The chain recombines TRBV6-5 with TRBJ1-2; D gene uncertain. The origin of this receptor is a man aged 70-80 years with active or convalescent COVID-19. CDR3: CASSYGQTNYGYTF. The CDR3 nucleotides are TGTGCCAGCAGTTACGGGCAGACCAACTATGGCTACACCTTC.